This T cell receptor beta chain comes out of a study of OX40 agonist ivuxolimab in advanced cancers. Study background: Ivuxolimab was delivered to patients intravenously every 2 weeks at doses spanning 0.01 to 10 mg/kg. Of the participants, approximately 40% had some prior anti-PD-1, anti-PD-L1 or anti-CTLA-4 therapy, which was allowed. Overall study results and limits: Fewer expanded clones were found on average in CD4+ than in CD8+ T cells.

Worth noting for this clone: Antigen: not known.

Sequencing used immunoSEQ multiplex PCR; TCRdb keeps in-frame clones, though not all of them. Among some 45,000 clones listed, around 90% were seen once. Enrollment shut out patients with autoimmune disease history or systemic immunosuppression. V gave up 4 bases and J gave up 2 bases, with 18 bases separating them. CDR1 and CDR2 from the germline V gene are SQVTM and ANQGSEA. CDR3 length equals 16 residues. This rearrangement joins TRBV29-1 to TRBJ1-3; the D gene is possibly TRBD1 (5 bases). The sequence was collected from an adult with an advanced solid tumor such as melanoma, head and neck, liver or kidney cancer. The sequencing here drew on CD4+ or CD8+ T cells sorted from blood, taken in a trial of the OX40 agonist ivuxolimab. The CDR3 region has the DNA TGCAGCGTTGCCCTGGGACCATCAAGGGCTGGAAACACCATATATTTT. This translates into CSVALGPSRAGNTIYF.